This TCR beta chain was documented in a study of naive and memory T cell subsets. Alpha and beta libraries were amplified separately from the second PCR onward. Sequential positive selection took CD4 T cells first, then CD8 T cells. An equimolar mix of two oligonucleotides served as the beta constant-region primer for TRBC1 and TRBC2. Ligated cDNA was amplified by four rounds of PCR with nested alpha and beta constant-region primers and SP2. Ligation attached a single-stranded oligonucleotide with a 12-nucleotide UMI and the SP2 primer to the cDNA 3' end. TCRdb reanalysed the UMI-ligation and nested PCR reads using MiXCR and keeps one entry per CDR3 protein. The data show about 120,000 distinct CDR3 sequences, 35% to 40% seen once. V was clipped by 3 bases and J by 2 bases, with 16 bases between them. CDR1 is MDHEN, CDR2 SYDVKM, per germline. CDR3 size: 16 residues.

Sample: central memory CD4+ T cells from blood. V and J are TRBV28 and TRBJ2-5; possibly TRBD1 for D (7 bases). This clonotype was obtained from a human donor in good health. CDR3 residues: CASSFGGTARQETQYF. The CDR3 DNA sequence: TGTGCCAGCAGTTTTGGCGGGACAGCGAGGCAAGAGACCCAGTACTTC. The full variable domain, with the rest looked up from reference TRBV28 and TRBJ2-5, is DVKVTQSSRYLVKRTGEKVFLECVQDMDHENMFWYRQDPGLGLRLIYFSYDVKMKEKGDIPEGYSVSREKKERFSLILESASTNQTSMYLCASSFGGTARQETQYFGPGTRLLVL.